This T cell receptor beta chain was recorded in a study of shared clonotypes between healthy human individuals. Turning to the study itself: Donors were a couple of women and three men aged 18 to 49. Each donor contributed plates that comprised three CD4 naive, three CD4 memory, two CD8 naive and one CD8 memory.

The germline V and J ends were trimmed by 5 bases and 2 bases, with 10 bases remaining between them. The CDR3 contains 13 residues. Germline-derived CDR1 and CDR2 are MGHDK and SYGVNS. This clone was picked up one time. Its antigen is undetermined. Data came from immunoSEQ multiplex PCR; TCRdb stores just in-frame clones and leaves some out. The sample contains over 1.4 million clones, about 96% of which appear only once. Whole-study results and caveats: Expectations were that clonotype sharing among donors would be affected by sequencing depth. Across several donors, naive CD4 shared roughly 5.1%, naive CD8 over 3%, memory CD4 approximately 2.5%, memory CD8 around 0.42%.

The rearrangement uses TRBV25-1 and TRBJ2-7; D ambiguous. The specimen sequenced was naive CD4+ T cells sorted from blood. Subset specified: CD45RA+ positively selected. The clonotype was recovered from a man under 40 in good health. The CDR3, as DNA: TGTGCCAGCAGTCCCAGTGACCCCTACGAGCAGTACTTC. Translated: CASSPSDPYEQYF.